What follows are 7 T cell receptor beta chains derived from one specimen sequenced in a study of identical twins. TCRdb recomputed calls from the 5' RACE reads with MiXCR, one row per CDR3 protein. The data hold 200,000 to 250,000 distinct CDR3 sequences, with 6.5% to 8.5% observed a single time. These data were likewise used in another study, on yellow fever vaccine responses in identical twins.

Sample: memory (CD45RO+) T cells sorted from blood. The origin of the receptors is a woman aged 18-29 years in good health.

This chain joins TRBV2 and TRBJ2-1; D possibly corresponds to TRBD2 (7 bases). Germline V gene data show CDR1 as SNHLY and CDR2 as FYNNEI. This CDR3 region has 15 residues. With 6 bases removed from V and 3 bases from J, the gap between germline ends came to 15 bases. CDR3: CASRQTGGNYNEQFF. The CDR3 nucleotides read TGTGCCAGCAGGCAAACGGGGGGCAACTACAATGAGCAGTTCTTC.

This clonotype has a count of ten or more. Here the CDR3 reads CASSRAGGHNEQFF. CDR3 DNA: TGCGCCAGCAGCCGGGCAGGGGGGCACAATGAGCAGTTCTTC. The chain combines TRBV10-1 with TRBJ2-1, with D possibly TRBD1 on 7 matching bases. CDR1 is WNHNN and CDR2 is SYGVQD in the germline V gene (reference sequence). With 6 bases removed from V and 5 bases from J, the gap between germline ends came to 14 bases. CDR3 length: 14 residues.

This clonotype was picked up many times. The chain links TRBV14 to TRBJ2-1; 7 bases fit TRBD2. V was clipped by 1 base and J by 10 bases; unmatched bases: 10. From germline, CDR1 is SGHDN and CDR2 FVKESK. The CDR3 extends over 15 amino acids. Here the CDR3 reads CASSQVESSGAEQFF. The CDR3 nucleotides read TGTGCCAGCAGCCAAGTAGAGTCTAGCGGAGCGGAGCAGTTCTTC.

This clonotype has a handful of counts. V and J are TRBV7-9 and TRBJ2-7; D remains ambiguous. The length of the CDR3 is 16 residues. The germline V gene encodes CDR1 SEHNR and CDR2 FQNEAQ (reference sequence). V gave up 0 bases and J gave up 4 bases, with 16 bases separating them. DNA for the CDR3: TGTGCCAGCAGCTTAGCCACGGCTACCCGTGGGTACGAGCAGTACTTC. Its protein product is CASSLATATRGYEQYF.

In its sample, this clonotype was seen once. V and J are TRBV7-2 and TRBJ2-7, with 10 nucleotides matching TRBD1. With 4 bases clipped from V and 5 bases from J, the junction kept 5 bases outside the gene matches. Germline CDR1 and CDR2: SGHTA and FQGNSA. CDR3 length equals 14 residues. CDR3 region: CASSSMGTGDEQYF. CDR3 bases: TGTGCCAGCAGCTCTATGGGGACAGGGGACGAGCAGTACTTC. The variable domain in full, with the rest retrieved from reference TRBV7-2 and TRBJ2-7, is GAGVSQSPSNKVTEKGKDVELRCDPISGHTALYWYRQSLGQGLEFLIYFQGNSAPDKSGLPSDRFSAERTGGSVSTLTIQRTQQEDSAVYLCASSSMGTGDEQYFGPGTRLTVT.

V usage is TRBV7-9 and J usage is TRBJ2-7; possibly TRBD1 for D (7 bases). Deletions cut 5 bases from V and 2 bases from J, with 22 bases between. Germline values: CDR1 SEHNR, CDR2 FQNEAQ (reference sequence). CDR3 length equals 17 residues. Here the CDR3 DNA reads TGTGCCAGCAGCCTCTGGGAAGCAGGGGGGACCCCCTACGAGCAGTACTTC. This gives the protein CASSLWEAGGTPYEQYF. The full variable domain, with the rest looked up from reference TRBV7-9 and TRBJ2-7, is DTGVSQNPRHKITKRGQNVTFRCDPISEHNRLYWYRQTLGQGPEFLTYFQNEAQLEKSRLLSDRFSAERPKGSFSTLEIQRTEQGDSAMYLCASSLWEAGGTPYEQYFGPGTRLTVT.

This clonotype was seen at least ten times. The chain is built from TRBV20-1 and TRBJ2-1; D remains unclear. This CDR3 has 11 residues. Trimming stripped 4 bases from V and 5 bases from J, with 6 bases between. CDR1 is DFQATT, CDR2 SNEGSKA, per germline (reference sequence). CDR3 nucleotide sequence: TGCAGTGCTACGCCAGACAATGAGCAGTTCTTC. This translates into CSATPDNEQFF.